The T cell receptor beta chain described here comes from a study of control samples from healthy donors and cancer patients. The germline gives CDR1 SGHTA, CDR2 FQGNSA. Unmatched junction bases numbered 10, after V lost 4 bases and J lost 8 bases. The CDR3 covers 15 residues. The data were produced by immunoSEQ multiplex PCR, yet TCRdb's version contains in-frame clones alone and is incomplete. The table lists 70,000 to 95,000 clones, over 75% of them singletons. Sequencing used blood. The V and J genes are TRBV7-2 and TRBJ1-2; 10 nucleotides match TRBD1. This sequence was found in a man aged 50 to 59 in good health. The CDR3 region is CASSSKTGGAQGYTF. CDR3 sequence (DNA): TGTGCCAGCAGCTCCAAGACAGGGGGCGCGCAGGGCTACACCTTC.